Below, 17 T cell receptor beta chains from the same sample are listed, as sequenced in a study of blood T cell repertoires in COVID-19. The table came from immunoSEQ multiplex PCR; TCRdb's copy has only in-frame clones and leaves some out. The profile shows around 68,000 clones, around 86% of them singletons. Sample: peripheral blood. These receptors were obtained from a human donor in a cohort sampled during active COVID-19.

The chain joins TRBV7-8 to TRBJ1-1; D is uncertain. V was shortened by 4 bases and J by 5 bases, with 14 bases between the two germline ends. This CDR3 has 14 amino acids. From germline, CDR1 is SGHVS and CDR2 FQNEAQ. CDR3 in DNA: TGTGCCAGCAGCTCCCATACAGAGGGTACTGAAGCTTTCTTT. It translates to CASSSHTEGTEAFF.

The chain couples TRBV18 to TRBJ2-6, with D perhaps TRBD2 (7 bases). With 3 bases removed from V and 2 bases from J, the gap between germline ends came to 23 bases. Germline lookup yields CDR1 KGHSH and CDR2 LQKENI. There are 20 residues in the CDR3. CDR3 in amino acids: CASSPRRGGPRVTGANVLTF. CDR3 DNA sequence: TGTGCCAGCTCACCTAGGAGGGGGGGTCCTAGGGTTACTGGGGCCAACGTCCTGACTTTC. The full variable domain, rest sourced from reference TRBV18 and TRBJ2-6, is NAGVMQNPRHLVRRRGQEARLRCSPMKGHSHVYWYRQLPEEGLKFMVYLQKENIIDESGMPKERFSAEFPKEGPSILRIQQVVRGDSAAYFCASSPRRGGPRVTGANVLTFGAGSRLTVL.

The V call is TRBV7-9, the J call TRBJ2-5; possible D gene TRBD1, 6 bases. V dropped 2 bases and J dropped 2 bases, with 15 bases sitting between them. Germline V gives CDR1 SEHNR, CDR2 FQNEAQ (reference sequence). CDR3 length: 16 amino acids. CDR3: CASSLRLGAEQETQYF. CDR3 sequence (DNA): TGTGCCAGCAGCTTAAGGTTGGGGGCGGAACAAGAGACCCAGTACTTC.

V is TRBV27 and J is TRBJ2-2; 12 nucleotides align to TRBD2. J gave up 5 bases and V 4 bases, and 11 bases lay outside the gene matches. Per germline, CDR1 MNHEY and CDR2 SMNVEV (reference sequence). The CDR3 totals 18 residues. The CDR3 is CASSSIMTSGGLTGELFF. The CDR3 bases are TGTGCCAGCAGTTCAATAATGACTAGCGGGGGTCTGACCGGGGAGCTGTTTTTT.

This chain connects TRBV24-1 to TRBJ2-1; D is perhaps TRBD2 (6 bases). V lost 10 bases and J 3 bases, leaving 15 bases between the germline ends. This CDR3 region has 14 residues. Germline-derived CDR1 and CDR2 are KGHDR and SFDVKD. DNA of the CDR3: TGTGCCACAGCTGGAGGGGAAAACTACAATGAGCAGTTCTTC. Encoded protein: CATAGGENYNEQFF.

The rearrangement links TRBV5-1 to TRBJ1-6, with unresolved D. The V gene lost 0 bases and the J gene lost 5 bases, with 9 bases spanning the gap. CDR1 and CDR2 (germline): SGHRS, YFSETQ. The CDR3 totals 15 residues. The CDR3 spells CASSLGWQDNSPLHF. The CDR3 region has the DNA TGCGCCAGCAGCTTGGGATGGCAGGATAATTCACCCCTCCACTTT.

This chain links TRBV11-2 with TRBJ2-7, with no clear D. The length of the CDR3 is 13 residues. Germline V gene sequence: CDR1 SGHAT, CDR2 FQNNGV. V was clipped by 5 bases and J by 3 bases, with 11 bases between them. CDR3 sequence reads: CASSAGDYYEQYF. CDR3 coding DNA: TGTGCCAGCAGCGCCGGAGATTACTACGAGCAGTACTTC. The entire variable domain, with the rest obtained from reference TRBV11-2 and TRBJ2-7, is as follows: EAGVAQSPRYKIIEKRQSVAFWCNPISGHATLYWYQQILGQGPKLLIQFQNNGVVDDSQLPKDRFSAERLKGVDSTLKIQPAKLEDSAVYLCASSAGDYYEQYFGPGTRLTVT.

The J gene is TRBJ2-5, the V gene TRBV19; 8 bases fit TRBD2. Germline loops: CDR1 LNHDA, CDR2 SQIVND (reference sequence). CDR3 length equals 14 residues. The V gene end was trimmed by 5 bases and the J gene end by 5 bases; junction bases not matched to a gene: 7. CDR3 coding DNA: TGTGCCAGTAGTCTCGGGGGGGGGCGCGAGACCCAGTACTTC. The encoded protein is CASSLGGGRETQYF.

V usage is TRBV27 and J usage is TRBJ1-5; 7 bases are shared with TRBD1. This CDR3 has 16 residues. The ends lost 10 bases at V and 0 bases at J; junction bases unmatched: 12. In germline, CDR1 is MNHEY, CDR2 SMNVEV (reference sequence). The CDR3 bases are TGTGCCACCAGACAGGGTACCATGAATAGCAATCAGCCCCAGCATTTT. The encoded protein is CATRQGTMNSNQPQHF.

This clone appeared once. The J gene is TRBJ1-2, the V gene TRBV11-2; possibly TRBD1 for D (5 bases). The length of the CDR3 is 14 residues. V was shortened by 5 bases and J by 0 bases, with 10 bases between the two germline ends. CDR1 and CDR2 from the germline V gene are SGHAT and FQNNGV. The CDR3, as DNA: TGTGCCAGCAGCCAGGACACTACTAACTATGGCTACACCTTC. Encoded protein: CASSQDTTNYGYTF.

This clone showed up just a few times. The chain links TRBV11-3 to TRBJ2-2, with 8 bases aligning to TRBD1. The CDR3 runs 16 residues. From germline, CDR1 is SGHNT and CDR2 YENEEA. The junction had 11 bases not matched to a gene; V was cut back by 4 bases and J by 7 bases. The CDR3 here is CASSSRQGLLGGELFF. The CDR3 DNA is TGTGCCAGCAGCTCGAGACAGGGGCTATTGGGCGGGGAGCTGTTTTTT.

The rearrangement joins TRBV6-5 to TRBJ1-1; TRBD1 might be the D (6 bases). The CDR3 is 16 amino acids. Germline CDR1 is MNHEY and CDR2 is SVGAGI. With 4 bases removed from V and 6 bases from J, the gap between germline ends came to 21 bases. The CDR3 sequence: CASSSRWTVRTAEAFF. In nucleotides, the CDR3 is TGTGCCAGCAGTTCCCGTTGGACAGTTCGAACGGCTGAAGCTTTCTTT.

The chain is built from TRBV6-5 and TRBJ1-2; 7 bases align to TRBD1. The CDR3 is 13 amino acids. Germline trimming cut 4 bases from V and 3 bases from J; bases unmatched to any gene: 2. Germline V gives CDR1 MNHEY, CDR2 SVGAGI. CDR3 sequence: CASSLTGDYGYTF. The CDR3 DNA reads as TGTGCCAGCAGTTTAACAGGGGACTATGGCTACACCTTC.

V usage is TRBV28 and J usage is TRBJ2-1, with D possibly being TRBD2 (6 bases). The CDR3 runs to 14 residues. Per the germline V gene, CDR1 is MDHEN and CDR2 is SYDVKM. V shed 8 bases and J shed 0 bases, with 11 bases lying between them. CDR3 loop: CASAGGVSYNEQFF. The CDR3 DNA follows: TGTGCCAGCGCCGGGGGTGTCTCCTACAATGAGCAGTTCTTC. Full variable domain (missing parts from reference TRBV28 and TRBJ2-1): DVKVTQSSRYLVKRTGEKVFLECVQDMDHENMFWYRQDPGLGLRLIYFSYDVKMKEKGDIPEGYSVSREKKERFSLILESASTNQTSMYLCASAGGVSYNEQFFGPGTRLTVL.

The chain recombines TRBV5-4 with TRBJ2-2; 8 bases line up with TRBD1. Germline V CDR1 and CDR2: SGHNT, YYREEE (reference sequence). The CDR3 has 15 amino acids. J gave up 3 bases and V 3 bases, and 4 bases lay outside the gene matches. CDR3 nucleotides: TGTGCCAGCAGCTGGGGACAGGAGTACACCGGGGAGCTGTTTTTT. Protein product: CASSWGQEYTGELFF.

The J gene is TRBJ1-2, the V gene TRBV18; the D is unclear. The V gene's germline CDR1 is KGHSH and CDR2 LQKENI. The CDR3 length is 16 residues. Trimming took 5 bases from V and 8 from J, leaving 24 bases between them. The CDR3 coding sequence is TGTGCCAGCTCAGAGTCAAATTCGAGGGAAGTGCACGGCTACACCTTC. Protein sequence: CASSESNSREVHGYTF.

The CDR3 bases are TGTGCCAGCAGCAACTATCGGATCTCTGGGGCCAACGTCCTGACTTTC. Its protein product is CASSNYRISGANVLTF. J is TRBJ2-6 and V is TRBV6-2 or TRBV6-3; no clear D. Trimming removed 6 bases at V and 0 bases at J, with 12 bases between. The length of the CDR3 is 16 residues. Germline V CDR1 and CDR2: MNHEY, SVGEGT.